Listed below are T cell receptor beta chains from one sample, sequenced in a study of cytomegalovirus exposure and HLA in healthy donors. Some clones are missing from TCRdb's copy, which holds only in-frame ones; the method was immunoSEQ multiplex PCR. In the table there are about 190,000 clones, about 84% of which are singletons. Sequenced material: PBMCs. The receptor set was obtained from a man aged 50 or older in good health and CMV-seronegative. Each CDR3 is given with its conserved first and last residue. Each record gives: J gene, V gene, clone size, D gene, CDR3 protein, CDR3 DNA. A D gene is named only where the DNA matches it firmly. Only part of the rows carry a size: once, few, many, or a class if the clone is expanded.

J: TRBJ1-5; V: TRBV27; size: NA; D: TRBD1; CDR3: CASGQGWAQPQHF; DNA: TGTGCCAGCGGACAGGGTTGGGCGCAGCCCCAGCATTTT
J: TRBJ1-2; V: TRBV20-1; size: NA; D: NA; CDR3: CSARSGSMGSF; DNA: TGCAGTGCTAGGTCGGGGAGCATGGGATCCTTC
J: TRBJ1-2; V: TRBV5-4; size: NA; D: NA; CDR3: CASSSPTGYGYTF; DNA: TGTGCCAGCAGCTCCCCGACAGGTTATGGCTACACCTTC
J: TRBJ1-6; V: TRBV7-3; size: NA; D: NA; CDR3: CASSLTTGSPLHF; DNA: TGTGCCAGCAGCTTAACAACGGGATCACCCCTCCACTTT
J: TRBJ1-6; V: TRBV5-1; size: NA; D: NA; CDR3: CASSLMAEEALHF; DNA: TGCGCCAGCAGCTTGATGGCCGAAGAAGCCCTCCACTTT
J: TRBJ2-5; V: TRBV30; size: once; D: NA; CDR3: CAWSGGAGTQYF; DNA: TGTGCCTGGAGCGGAGGGGCCGGGACCCAGTACTTC
J: TRBJ1-2; V: TRBV6-5; size: NA; D: TRBD1; CDR3: CASSIRDRGWGYTF; DNA: TGTGCCAGCAGCATTCGGGACAGGGGTTGGGGCTACACCTTC
J: TRBJ1-4; V: TRBV11-2; size: NA; D: NA; CDR3: CASSRAGSGKLFF; DNA: TGTGCCAGCAGCCGAGCAGGGTCGGGAAAACTGTTTTTT
J: TRBJ2-1; V: TRBV12-1; size: NA; D: NA; CDR3: CASSLWMSSADNEQFF; DNA: TGTGCCAGCAGCCTCTGGATGTCTAGCGCTGACAATGAGCAGTTCTTC
J: TRBJ1-1; V: TRBV15; size: once; D: NA; CDR3: CATSRDYLAGAFF; DNA: TGTGCCACCAGCAGAGATTACCTCGCGGGGGCTTTCTTT
J: TRBJ1-6; V: TRBV19; size: NA; D: NA; CDR3: CASSTSAGLKDSPLHF; DNA: TGTGCCAGTAGTACGTCGGCAGGGTTAAAAGATTCACCCCTCCACTTT
J: TRBJ2-3; V: TRBV15; size: NA; D: TRBD1; CDR3: CATSTDRGTGTQYF; DNA: TGTGCCACCAGCACGGACAGGGGCACCGGTACGCAGTATTTT
J: TRBJ1-2; V: TRBV7-2; size: NA; D: NA; CDR3: CASSPTWEYGYTF; DNA: TGTGCCAGCAGCCCAACATGGGAGTATGGCTACACCTTC
J: TRBJ1-3; V: TRBV4-2; size: NA; D: TRBD1; CDR3: CASSQDRGSGNTIYF; DNA: TGTGCCAGCAGCCAGGACAGGGGCTCTGGAAACACCATATATTTT
J: TRBJ1-2; V: TRBV10-2; size: NA; D: NA; CDR3: CASSEWQGYGYTF; DNA: TGCGCCAGCAGTGAGTGGCAGGGTTATGGCTACACCTTC
J: TRBJ2-6; V: TRBV4-1; size: NA; D: NA; CDR3: CASSETTVPLWFVNVLTF; DNA: TGCGCCAGCAGCGAAACTACGGTCCCTCTCTGGTTTGTCAACGTCCTGACTTTC
J: TRBJ2-1; V: TRBV6-1; size: NA; D: TRBD2; CDR3: CASSDRTSGGRYNEQFF; DNA: TGTGCCAGCAGTGACAGGACTAGCGGGGGGCGTTACAATGAGCAGTTCTTC
J: TRBJ1-2; V: TRBV7-9; size: NA; D: NA; CDR3: CSSSSGQGLYGYTF; DNA: TGTTCCAGCAGCTCTGGCCAGGGCCTCTATGGCTACACCTTC
J: TRBJ2-5; V: TRBV4-3; size: NA; D: NA; CDR3: CASSQRNDWGGTQYF; DNA: TGCGCCAGCAGCCAACGGAACGACTGGGGCGGGACCCAGTACTTC
J: TRBJ2-1; V: TRBV7-9; size: NA; D: TRBD2; CDR3: CASGSTSGAHNEQFF; DNA: TGTGCCAGCGGATCGACTAGCGGGGCTCACAATGAGCAGTTCTTC
J: TRBJ1-1; V: TRBV7-2; size: NA; D: NA; CDR3: CASSWGGRDQAFF; DNA: TGTGCCAGCAGCTGGGGGGGGCGGGACCAGGCTTTCTTT
J: TRBJ2-7; V: TRBV6-6; size: NA; D: NA; CDR3: CASSLQAYEQYF; DNA: TGTGCCAGCAGTTTGCAGGCCTACGAGCAGTACTTC
J: TRBJ1-3; V: TRBV27; size: NA; D: NA; CDR3: CASSKIYRESGGNTIYF; DNA: TGTGCCAGCAGTAAGATTTACAGGGAGTCGGGTGGAAACACCATATATTTT
J: TRBJ1-5; V: TRBV4-1; size: NA; D: TRBD1; CDR3: CASSQFTTGPLKPQHF; DNA: TGCGCCAGCAGCCAATTCACGACAGGGCCTCTCAAGCCCCAGCATTTT
J: TRBJ2-5; V: TRBV7-2; size: NA; D: TRBD2; CDR3: CASSSADVVRGAPQETQYF; DNA: TGTGCCAGCAGTTCAGCGGATGTAGTGCGGGGGGCTCCACAAGAGACCCAGTACTTC
J: TRBJ1-5; V: TRBV25-1; size: NA; D: TRBD1; CDR3: CASSERRRQGNNQPQHF; DNA: TGTGCCAGCAGTGAGAGAAGGAGACAGGGTAACAATCAGCCCCAGCATTTT
J: TRBJ2-7; V: TRBV7-9; size: once; D: TRBD1; CDR3: CSSSSPAGQGFEQYF; DNA: TGTTCCAGCAGCTCACCGGCGGGACAGGGTTTCGAGCAGTACTTC
J: TRBJ2-5; V: TRBV29-1; size: NA; D: TRBD2; CDR3: CSVETLPGLAPRGTQYF; DNA: TGCAGCGTTGAAACCCTTCCGGGACTAGCACCTAGGGGGACCCAGTACTTC
J: TRBJ1-4; V: TRBV4-3; size: NA; D: TRBD1; CDR3: CASSPGIGQGNEKLFF; DNA: TGCGCCAGCAGCCCGGGCATAGGACAGGGGAATGAAAAACTGTTTTTT
J: TRBJ2-1; V: TRBV4-3; size: once; D: TRBD2; CDR3: CASSRMLAGSTYNEQFF; DNA: TGCGCCAGCAGCCGGATGCTAGCGGGGAGTACCTACAATGAGCAGTTCTTC
J: TRBJ2-4; V: TRBV14; size: NA; D: NA; CDR3: CASSQDLSLAKNIQYF; DNA: TGTGCCAGCAGCCAAGACCTTTCCTTAGCCAAAAACATTCAGTACTTC
J: TRBJ1-3; V: TRBV5-4; size: NA; D: TRBD1; CDR3: CASSLVTGGAGNTIYF; DNA: TGTGCCAGCAGCTTGGTTACAGGGGGCGCGGGAAACACCATATATTTT
J: TRBJ2-3; V: TRBV28; size: NA; D: NA; CDR3: CASGAAGTDTQYF; DNA: TGTGCCAGCGGGGCCGCAGGGACAGATACGCAGTATTTT
J: TRBJ1-1; V: TRBV18; size: NA; D: TRBD1; CDR3: CASSQSDREVLF; DNA: TGTGCCAGCTCACAATCGGACAGGGAGGTCCTCTTT
J: TRBJ1-2; V: TRBV25-1; size: NA; D: TRBD1; CDR3: CASSGDRGNYGYTF; DNA: TGTGCCAGCAGTGGAGACAGGGGAAACTATGGCTACACCTTC
J: TRBJ2-7; V: TRBV2; size: NA; D: TRBD2; CDR3: CASSPRRGAYEQYF; DNA: TGTGCCAGCAGCCCCAGGCGGGGGGCCTACGAGCAGTACTTC
J: TRBJ2-7; V: TRBV30; size: NA; D: TRBD1; CDR3: CAWSRTGFKQYF; DNA: TGTGCCTGGAGTCGGACAGGGTTCAAGCAGTACTTC
J: TRBJ1-2; V: TRBV9; size: NA; D: NA; CDR3: CASSAPGRGYGYTF; DNA: TGTGCCAGCAGCGCCCCCGGGCGGGGGTATGGCTACACCTTC
J: TRBJ2-1; V: TRBV4-3; size: once; D: TRBD2; CDR3: CASSQTPATSGSYNEQFF; DNA: TGCGCCAGCAGCCAGACCCCCGCAACTAGCGGCTCCTACAATGAGCAGTTCTTC
J: TRBJ2-2; V: TRBV18; size: NA; D: NA; CDR3: CASSAGTPNTGELFF; DNA: TGTGCCAGCTCCGCCGGGACTCCTAACACCGGGGAGCTGTTTTTT
J: TRBJ2-5; V: TRBV5-8; size: NA; D: NA; CDR3: CASSVGETQYF; DNA: TGTGCCAGCAGCGTCGGGGAGACCCAGTACTTC
J: TRBJ1-2; V: TRBV20-1; size: NA; D: NA; CDR3: CSARRDQGYTF; DNA: TGCAGTGCTAGGAGGGATCAGGGGTACACCTTC
J: TRBJ2-3; V: TRBV6-1; size: NA; D: TRBD1; CDR3: CASLTGPTDTQYF; DNA: TGTGCCAGCTTGACAGGGCCGACAGATACGCAGTATTTT
J: TRBJ1-1; V: TRBV5-8; size: NA; D: NA; CDR3: CASSFQGRHTEAFF; DNA: TGTGCCAGCAGCTTTCAGGGTAGGCACACTGAAGCTTTCTTT
J: TRBJ2-2; V: TRBV6-5; size: NA; D: TRBD1; CDR3: CASSYRDRGNTGELFF; DNA: TGTGCCAGCAGTTATCGGGACAGGGGGAACACCGGGGAGCTGTTTTTT
J: TRBJ2-2; V: TRBV9; size: few; D: NA; CDR3: CASSVEGVPGELFF; DNA: TGTGCCAGCAGCGTAGAGGGGGTTCCCGGGGAGCTGTTTTTT
J: TRBJ1-1; V: TRBV11-3; size: few; D: NA; CDR3: CASSLLVNSEAFF; DNA: TGTGCCAGCAGCCTCTTAGTCAATTCTGAAGCTTTCTTT
J: TRBJ1-5; V: TRBV15; size: NA; D: NA; CDR3: CATSSGRGGNQPQHF; DNA: TGTGCCACCAGCAGTGGGCGGGGGGGCAATCAGCCCCAGCATTTT
J: TRBJ1-4; V: TRBV7-8; size: NA; D: NA; CDR3: CASSEWRSVGGNEKLFF; DNA: TGTGCCAGCAGCGAATGGAGGTCGGTGGGGGGTAATGAAAAACTGTTTTTT
J: TRBJ2-1; V: TRBV28; size: NA; D: NA; CDR3: CASTQQVTEQFF; DNA: TGTGCCAGCACCCAGCAGGTGACGGAGCAGTTCTTC
J: TRBJ2-7; V: TRBV20-1; size: NA; D: NA; CDR3: CSAREDREQYF; DNA: TGCAGTGCTAGAGAAGACAGGGAGCAGTACTTC
J: TRBJ1-2; V: TRBV19; size: NA; D: TRBD1; CDR3: CASRDDRGHGYTF; DNA: TGTGCCAGTAGGGACGACAGGGGACATGGCTACACCTTC
J: TRBJ2-5; V: TRBV20-1; size: NA; D: TRBD1; CDR3: CSAWDRATQYF; DNA: TGCAGTGCCTGGGACAGGGCGACCCAGTACTTC